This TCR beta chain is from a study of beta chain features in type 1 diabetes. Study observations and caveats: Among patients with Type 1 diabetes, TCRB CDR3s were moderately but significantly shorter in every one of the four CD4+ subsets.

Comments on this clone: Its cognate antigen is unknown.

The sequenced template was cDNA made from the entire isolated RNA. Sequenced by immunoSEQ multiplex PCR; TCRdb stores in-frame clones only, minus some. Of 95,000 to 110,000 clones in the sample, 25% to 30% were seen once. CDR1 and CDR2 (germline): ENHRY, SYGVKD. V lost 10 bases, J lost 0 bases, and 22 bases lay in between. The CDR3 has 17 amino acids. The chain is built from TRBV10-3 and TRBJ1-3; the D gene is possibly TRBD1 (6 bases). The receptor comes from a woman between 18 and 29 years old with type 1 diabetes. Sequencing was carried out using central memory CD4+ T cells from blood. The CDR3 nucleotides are TGTGCCACCCTCGACACCCGGACGGGACACTCTGGAAACACCATATATTTT. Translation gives CATLDTRTGHSGNTIYF.